There are a few counts of the clone carrying this T cell receptor (beta chain). The antigen is unknown. These data originate in a study of cytomegalovirus exposure and HLA in healthy donors. Study-level points and caveats: TRBV6-2, TRBV6-3 and some other V segments were excluded as indistinguishable. More clonal expansion characterized HLA-associated TCR beta chains than equally common others in a later analysis. In an earlier analysis, about 87% or about 30%: the productive usage of most TCR beta V segments.

The study ran its PCR with 60 Vbeta and 13 Jbeta primers. TCRdb's copy holds only in-frame clones and misses some; the assay was immunoSEQ multiplex PCR. The repertoire holds approximately 110,000 clones, with about 60% as singletons. Germline loops: CDR1 LNHNV, CDR2 YYDKDF (reference sequence). The CDR3 runs to 15 residues. V shed 1 base and J 3 bases; nucleotides not matched to a gene: 3. The sequenced sample was PBMCs. The origin of this receptor is a woman in her 30s in good health and CMV-seronegative. The chain joins TRBV15 to TRBJ1-5, with 7 nucleotides matching TRBD1. This chain's CDR3 is CATSRAGQINQPQHF. CDR3 nucleotide sequence: TGTGCCACCAGCAGAGCGGGACAGATCAATCAGCCCCAGCATTTT.